Sequencing of this T cell receptor (beta chain) was carried out in a study of T cell repertoires in cytomegalovirus infection. Study as a whole: HLA-B-restricted CMV epitopes that are well studied were used alongside recently identified HLA-C-restricted ones. Matching HLA type, along with CMV infection, was indicated by public TCR beta signatures. Study observations and caveats: The cumulative frequency of public TCR beta families identified carriers of CMV plus the relevant HLA. The ex vivo response was dominated by HLA-C-restricted CMV-specific TCR beta clonotypes.

The CDR3 consists of 15 residues. The V gene's germline CDR1 is DFQATT and CDR2 SNEGSKA (reference sequence). V lost 1 base, J lost 3 bases, and 8 bases stayed unmatched. As to this clonotype: Its antigen is unidentified. The conserved phenylalanine or tryptophan is not found at the CDR3 terminus, so this likely reflects a read error.

MiXCR was run by TCRdb on the reads, yielding one entry per CDR3 protein. The table lists some 800,000 distinct CDR3 sequences, almost 30% of them singletons, with about 12% in the top ten. This clonotype was obtained from a human donor in good health (CMV status not recorded). Some clones in this sample may be carry-over from other donors' samples. The V gene is TRBV20-1, the J gene TRBJ2-5; the match to TRBD1 covers 7 bases. The source material was cultured CD8+ T cells from PBMCs, sampled from culture after CMV antigen stimulation. The CDR3 region has the DNA TGCAGTGCTAGAGTGGGGGCAGGGGGTAAAGAGACCCAGTACTTA. Protein sequence: CSARVGAGGKETQYL.